Detailed here is one T cell receptor (beta chain). The sample originates from a study of T cell clones after liver transplantation. The data were produced by immunoSEQ multiplex PCR, yet TCRdb's version contains in-frame clones alone and is incomplete. The sample has tens of thousands of clones, roughly 85% seen once. V was shortened by 3 bases and J by 4 bases, with 13 bases between the two germline ends. The V gene's germline CDR1 is ENHRY and CDR2 SYGVKD. CDR3 length: 14 residues. The clonotype was recovered from a human patient who received a liver transplant. Part of the T cell pool may stem from the graft donor. The rearrangement links TRBV10-3 to TRBJ2-7; tentative D call: TRBD2 (5 bases). Sequencing used CD4+ T cells from blood, obtained approximately 3.5 years after liver transplant. The CDR3 nucleotides read TGTGCCATCAGTGATTCGGGGAACCATTACGAGCAGTACTTC. Its protein product is CAISDSGNHYEQYF.